The next 31 T cell receptor beta chains were all read from a single sample in a study of regulatory and conventional T cells in RAG deficiency. Blood CD4+ CD25-low CD127-high conventional T cells supplied the genomic DNA template. Sequencing used immunoSEQ multiplex PCR; TCRdb keeps in-frame clones, though not all of them. The data contain almost 35,000 clones, approximately 80% of them singletons. Another study also made use of these data, one on regulatory T cells. From that second work: Amplification used 52 TRBV primers and 13 TRBJ primers.

The sequencing sample was made of CD4+ effector T cells sorted from blood. The receptors here all came from a human donor in good health.

This chain connects TRBV7-3 to TRBJ2-3, with no clear D. Trimming stripped 3 bases from V and 1 base from J, with 8 bases between. CDR1 and CDR2 from the germline V gene are SGHTA and FQGTGA. The CDR3 has 14 residues. DNA of the CDR3: TGTGCCAGCAGCTTTAAACAACGCACAGATACGCAGTATTTT. Translation gives CASSFKQRTDTQYF.

The chain links TRBV25-1 to TRBJ1-2, with no clear D. CDR3 length equals 15 residues. Germline V lookup: CDR1 MGHDK, CDR2 SYGVNS. V shed 2 bases and J shed 0 bases, with 10 bases lying between them. The CDR3 DNA is TGTGCCAGCAGTGAAGGGCCGACGGCTAACTATGGCTACACCTTC. The encoded protein is CASSEGPTANYGYTF.

The chain links TRBV4-2 to TRBJ2-3; 12 bases map to TRBD2. This CDR3 has 17 amino acids. Germline assignment: CDR1 LGHNA and CDR2 YNFKEQ. V was pared by 1 base and J by 2 bases, with 4 bases of the junction left unmatched. CDR3 loop: CASSQGRLAGDTDTQYF. The CDR3, as DNA: TGTGCCAGCAGCCAAGGCAGACTAGCGGGGGACACAGATACGCAGTATTTT.

The chain links TRBV30 to TRBJ1-5; D is uncertain. Trimming pared 0 bases from V and 0 bases from J, leaving 9 bases between. CDR3 length: 15 amino acids. The germline CDR1 and CDR2 sequences are GTSNPN and SVGIG (reference sequence). CDR3 in DNA: TGTGCCTGGAGTGTAGGCGCCTATAGCAATCAGCCCCAGCATTTT. Protein: CAWSVGAYSNQPQHF.

This clone was recorded a few times. The rearrangement links TRBV6-6 to TRBJ2-3; D is uncertain. Germline CDR1 and CDR2: MNHNY and SVGAGI (reference sequence). The CDR3 consists of 13 residues. V was shortened by 8 bases and J by 1 base, with 10 bases between the two germline ends. The CDR3 region is CASELDRTDTQYF. The CDR3 nucleotides read TGTGCCAGCGAGCTGGATCGCACAGATACGCAGTATTTT.

This clone was observed a single time. The V gene is TRBV19, the J gene TRBJ1-2; D may be TRBD1 (6 bases). The CDR3 sequence is 15 residues long. Germline V gene lookup returns CDR1 LNHDA and CDR2 SQIVND (reference sequence). V lost 3 bases and J 8 bases, leaving 19 bases between the germline ends. The CDR3 region has the DNA TGTGCCAGTAGTATTCCCGGGACACCCATAAGGGGCTACACCTTC. Protein product: CASSIPGTPIRGYTF.

The gene calls are TRBV6-4 and TRBJ1-5, with TRBD1 matching 9 bases. The CDR3 runs to 13 residues. CDR1 and CDR2 (germline): MRHNA, SNTAGT. V lost 4 bases to trimming and J lost 7 bases; unmatched junction nucleotides: 2. The chain's CDR3 is CASSADRGQPQHF. CDR3 DNA sequence: TGTGCCAGCAGTGCCGACAGGGGGCAGCCCCAGCATTTT.

This clone occurred a few times. The gene calls are TRBV19 and TRBJ1-6, with a possible D match to TRBD1 (5 bases). Per germline, CDR1 LNHDA and CDR2 SQIVND (reference sequence). V was shortened by 5 bases and J by 7 bases, with 9 bases between the two germline ends. CDR3 length: 13 residues. CDR3 sequence: CASSRDWNSPLHF. As DNA, the CDR3 is TGTGCCAGTAGTCGGGACTGGAATTCACCCCTCCACTTT. Using reference TRBV19 and TRBJ1-6 for the parts outside the CDR3, the full variable domain is DGGITQSPKYLFRKEGQNVTLSCEQNLNHDAMYWYRQDPGQGLRLIYYSQIVNDFQKGDIAEGYSVSREKKESFPLTVTSAQKNPTAFYLCASSRDWNSPLHFGNGTRLTVT.

This clone was seen more than once but under ten times. The V and J genes are TRBV5-1 and TRBJ2-2; 7 positions match TRBD2. With 2 bases clipped from V and 0 bases from J, the junction kept 4 bases outside the gene matches. There are 16 residues in the CDR3. Germline V lookup: CDR1 SGHRS, CDR2 YFSETQ. CDR3 amino acids: CASSLVAGANTGELFF. Written as DNA, the CDR3 is TGCGCCAGCAGCTTAGTTGCGGGGGCGAACACCGGGGAGCTGTTTTTT.

The rearrangement joins TRBV6-5 to TRBJ2-2; perhaps TRBD1 as D (6 bases). Germline CDR1 MNHEY, CDR2 SVGAGI. There are 13 residues in the CDR3. Trimming cost V 6 bases and J 6 bases, with 11 bases left between them. The CDR3 DNA sequence: TGTGCCAGCAGCGTACAGGGAGCCGGGGAGCTGTTTTTT. Amino acid sequence: CASSVQGAGELFF.

This clone was counted once. The chain links TRBV5-8 to TRBJ1-6; D gene ambiguous. Per the germline V gene, CDR1 is SGHTS and CDR2 is YDEGEE. The V end was cut by 3 bases, the J end by 7 bases, with 8 bases between. CDR3 size: 13 residues. The CDR3 DNA follows: TGTGCCAGCAGCTATCCGAGGAATTCACCCCTCCACTTT. It encodes CASSYPRNSPLHF.

The chain employs TRBV5-1 and TRBJ1-1; no definite D call. Germline CDR1 reads SGHRS; CDR2 reads YFSETQ. This CDR3 has 14 amino acids. The ends were cut back, 0 bases at V and 10 bases at J, with 16 bases in the middle. The CDR3 region is CASSLVEASRVAFF. CDR3 bases: TGCGCCAGCAGCTTGGTGGAGGCCAGCCGGGTAGCTTTCTTT.

In its sample, this clone was seen a few times. This sequence joins TRBV2 and TRBJ1-2; the D gene is possibly TRBD1 (6 bases). The CDR3 spans 15 residues. Germline assignment: CDR1 SNHLY and CDR2 FYNNEI. Trimming took off 4 bases at V and 5 bases at J, with 17 bases between the two ends. The CDR3 loop reads CASSGRERGIYGYTF. For the CDR3, the DNA is TGTGCCAGCAGTGGCCGGGAAAGGGGGATATATGGCTACACCTTC.

This sequence joins TRBV19 and TRBJ1-1; D gene uncertain. CDR3 size: 18 residues. The V gene lost 1 base and the J gene lost 0 bases, with 18 bases spanning the gap. CDR1 and CDR2 from the germline V gene are LNHDA and SQIVND (reference sequence). The CDR3 protein is CASSIVRKTDLMNTEAFF. The CDR3, as DNA: TGTGCCAGTAGTATAGTTCGGAAGACGGATCTCATGAACACTGAAGCTTTCTTT.

The chain couples TRBV28 to TRBJ1-6, with no clear D. With 6 bases removed from V and 0 bases from J, the gap between germline ends came to 12 bases. CDR1 and CDR2 (germline): MDHEN, SYDVKM. This CDR3 has 16 residues. This CDR3 reads CASRLEGISYNSPLHF. The CDR3, as DNA: TGTGCCAGCAGATTAGAGGGAATCTCCTATAATTCACCCCTCCACTTT.

The chain uses TRBV19 and TRBJ2-6, with a weak D call TRBD2 (5 bases). The CDR3 is made up of 18 amino acids. Trimming shortened V by 3 bases and J by 2 bases, and 17 bases separated the two germline ends. Germline V gene sequence: CDR1 LNHDA, CDR2 SQIVND (reference sequence). Here the CDR3 DNA reads TGTGCCAGTAGTATGATTTACTTGGACTTGGCTGGGGCCAACGTCCTGACTTTC. This encodes CASSMIYLDLAGANVLTF.

The V call is TRBV9, the J call TRBJ1-2; perhaps TRBD1 as D (5 bases). This CDR3 contains 14 residues. V was clipped by 0 bases and J by 2 bases, with 8 bases between them. CDR1 is SGDLS, CDR2 YYNGEE, per germline. The CDR3 protein is CASSVGGENYGYTF. For the CDR3, the DNA is TGTGCCAGCAGCGTAGGAGGGGAGAACTATGGCTACACCTTC.

This chain connects TRBV7-9 to TRBJ1-2; 8 bases agree with TRBD1. The CDR3 has 14 residues. CDR1 and CDR2 (germline): SEHNR, FQNEAQ (reference sequence). The V and J ends lost 3 bases and 8 bases, in that order; junction bases with no gene match: 8. CDR3 sequence (DNA): TGTGCCAGCAGCTTGGACAGGGCGAGAGGAGGCTACACCTTC. It yields the protein CASSLDRARGGYTF. Filled out from reference TRBV7-9 and TRBJ1-2, the complete variable domain reads DTGVSQNPRHKITKRGQNVTFRCDPISEHNRLYWYRQTLGQGPEFLTYFQNEAQLEKSRLLSDRFSAERPKGSFSTLEIQRTEQGDSAMYLCASSLDRARGGYTFGSGTRLTVV.

The chain recombines TRBV12-2 with TRBJ1-4. TRBV12-2 is labeled a pseudogene. This CDR3 is built from 17 residues. The CDR3 sequence is CASRLVPGVATNEKLFF. The CDR3 bases are TGTGCAAGTCGCTTAGTGCCGGGGGTTGCAACTAATGAAAAACTGTTTTTT.

J is TRBJ1-3 and V is TRBV28; D uncertain. Trimming took 7 bases from V and 3 from J, leaving 10 bases between them. The CDR3 length is 13 residues. Germline V gene data show CDR1 as MDHEN and CDR2 as SYDVKM. DNA for the CDR3: TGTGCCAGCACCCCCGGTGGTGGAAACACCATATATTTT. Translating gives CASTPGGGNTIYF. Complete variable domain (other parts from reference TRBV28 and TRBJ1-3): DVKVTQSSRYLVKRTGEKVFLECVQDMDHENMFWYRQDPGLGLRLIYFSYDVKMKEKGDIPEGYSVSREKKERFSLILESASTNQTSMYLCASTPGGGNTIYFGEGSWLTVV.

This clone was recorded a few times. V and J are TRBV28 and TRBJ2-7, with a possible D match to TRBD2 (5 bases). V dropped 5 bases and J dropped 2 bases, with 22 bases sitting between them. Germline-derived CDR1 and CDR2 are MDHEN and SYDVKM. CDR3 length: 17 amino acids. CDR3 amino acids: CASSPPQRPHLPYEQYF. DNA of the CDR3: TGTGCCAGCAGTCCCCCCCAGCGGCCTCACCTCCCCTACGAGCAGTACTTC.

V and J are TRBV4-1 and TRBJ2-7; 7 bases map to TRBD1. CDR3 length: 15 residues. Germline loops: CDR1 MGHRA, CDR2 YSYEKL. The ends lost 4 bases at V and 2 bases at J; junction bases unmatched: 8. CDR3 protein: CASSLPGQSTYEQYF. The CDR3 coding sequence is TGCGCCAGCAGCCTACCGGGACAGAGCACCTACGAGCAGTACTTC.

This clone has only a few counts. The chain is built from TRBV4-1 and TRBJ1-1; D possibly corresponds to TRBD1 (5 bases). V gave up 4 bases and J gave up 0 bases, with 27 bases separating them. The CDR3 length is 20 residues. Germline CDR1 reads MGHRA; CDR2 reads YSYEKL. CDR3 sequence reads: CASSRFNGAWVRTMNTEAFF. CDR3 in DNA: TGCGCCAGCAGCCGGTTTAATGGGGCGTGGGTTAGGACCATGAACACTGAAGCTTTCTTT.

The V call is TRBV28, the J call TRBJ1-2; 10 bases are a match to TRBD1. The V gene's germline CDR1 is MDHEN and CDR2 SYDVKM. V was clipped by 1 base and J by 7 bases; unmatched bases: 6. The CDR3 spans 15 residues. CDR3 DNA: TGTGCCAGCAGTTTATCGCCGGGACAGGGGTTTGGCTACACCTTC. It codes for CASSLSPGQGFGYTF.

The V and J genes are TRBV6-5 and TRBJ2-3, with unresolved D. V lost 0 bases and J lost 9, with 13 bases in between. The germline gives CDR1 MNHEY, CDR2 SVGAGI. The CDR3 covers 14 residues. CDR3 bases: TGTGCCAGCAGTTACTCCCCCGTTGGGGTAACGCAGTATTTT. It codes for CASSYSPVGVTQYF.

This clone was counted a few times. The genes are TRBV27 and TRBJ1-6; D not certain. The CDR3 runs to 16 residues. V shed 7 bases and J shed 6 bases, with 19 bases lying between them. Germline CDR1 and CDR2: MNHEY and SMNVEV (reference sequence). The CDR3 nucleotides read TGTGCCAGCACCCGGGATTTCATGGACGGTAATTCACCCCTCCACTTT. This sequence encodes CASTRDFMDGNSPLHF.

J is TRBJ2-6 and V is TRBV27; D possibly matches TRBD1 or TRBD2 (6 bases each). The CDR3 runs to 18 residues. Germline loops: CDR1 MNHEY, CDR2 SMNVEV (reference sequence). V shed 9 bases and J shed 0 bases, with 21 bases lying between them. Here the CDR3 reads CASKQRGVSVSGANVLTF. The CDR3, as DNA: TGTGCCAGTAAACAGAGGGGGGTGTCGGTCTCTGGGGCCAACGTCCTGACTTTC.

V is TRBV11-2 and J is TRBJ1-2; D possibly corresponds to TRBD1 (6 bases). The V and J ends lost 5 bases and 6 bases respectively, with 16 bases between them. The length of the CDR3 is 14 residues. Per the germline V gene, CDR1 is SGHAT and CDR2 is FQNNGV. The CDR3 reads CASSLNRVQDGYTF. CDR3 nucleotides: TGTGCCAGCAGCCTGAACAGGGTTCAGGATGGCTACACCTTC.

The chain couples TRBV2 to TRBJ1-5; D not resolved. This CDR3 region has 14 residues. V dropped 3 bases and J dropped 3 bases, with 9 bases sitting between them. Per germline, CDR1 SNHLY and CDR2 FYNNEI. The CDR3 here is CASSERVLNQPQHF. The CDR3 DNA sequence: TGTGCCAGCAGTGAGAGGGTACTCAATCAGCCCCAGCATTTT.

CDR3 loop: CASSLPQGPYEQYF. The CDR3 nucleotides are TGTGCCAGCAGCCTGCCCCAGGGGCCCTACGAGCAGTACTTC. This chain uses TRBV28 with TRBJ2-7, with D perhaps matching TRBD1 (6 bases). The CDR3 is made up of 14 amino acids. The germline gives CDR1 MDHEN, CDR2 SYDVKM. Trimming left V 6 bases short and J 2 bases short, with 14 bases between.

V gene TRBV19 combines with J gene TRBJ2-3; 9 bases are a match to TRBD1. Germline CDR1 and CDR2: LNHDA and SQIVND (reference sequence). Trimming took 3 bases from V and 2 from J; bases not matched to a gene: 9. The CDR3 is 17 amino acids. This CDR3 is CASSIGTGSSDTDTQYF. CDR3 coding DNA: TGTGCCAGTAGTATCGGGACAGGGTCCTCTGACACAGATACGCAGTATTTT.